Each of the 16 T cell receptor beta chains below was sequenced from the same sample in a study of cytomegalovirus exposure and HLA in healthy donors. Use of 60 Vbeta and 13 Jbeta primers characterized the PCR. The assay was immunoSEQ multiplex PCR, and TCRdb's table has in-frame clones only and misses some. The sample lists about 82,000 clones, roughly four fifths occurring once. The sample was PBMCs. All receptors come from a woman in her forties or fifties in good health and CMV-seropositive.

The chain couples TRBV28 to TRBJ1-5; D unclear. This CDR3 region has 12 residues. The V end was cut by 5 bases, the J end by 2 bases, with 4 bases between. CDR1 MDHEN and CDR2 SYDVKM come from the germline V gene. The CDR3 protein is CASSPGNQPQHF. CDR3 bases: TGTGCCAGCAGTCCGGGCAATCAGCCCCAGCATTTT.

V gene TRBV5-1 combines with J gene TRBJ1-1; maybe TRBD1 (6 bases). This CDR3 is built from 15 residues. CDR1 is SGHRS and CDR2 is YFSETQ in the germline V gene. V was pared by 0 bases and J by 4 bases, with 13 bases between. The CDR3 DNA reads TGCGCCAGCAGCTTGGCCGTGGGGGCGAGCACTGAAGCTTTCTTT. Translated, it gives CASSLAVGASTEAFF.

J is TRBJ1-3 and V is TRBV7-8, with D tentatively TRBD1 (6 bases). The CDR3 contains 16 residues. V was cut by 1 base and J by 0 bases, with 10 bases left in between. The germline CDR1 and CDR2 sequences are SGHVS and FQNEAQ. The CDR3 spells CASSLELGHSGNTIYF. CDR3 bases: TGTGCCAGCAGCTTAGAGCTGGGACACTCTGGAAACACCATATATTTT.

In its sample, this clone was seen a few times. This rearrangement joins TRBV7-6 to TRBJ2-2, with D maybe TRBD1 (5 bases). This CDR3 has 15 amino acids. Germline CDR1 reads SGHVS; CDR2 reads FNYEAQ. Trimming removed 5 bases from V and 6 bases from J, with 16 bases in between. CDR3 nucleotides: TGTGCCAGCAGCAGCTACCGACAGTTCTCCGGGGAGCTGTTTTTT. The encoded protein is CASSSYRQFSGELFF.

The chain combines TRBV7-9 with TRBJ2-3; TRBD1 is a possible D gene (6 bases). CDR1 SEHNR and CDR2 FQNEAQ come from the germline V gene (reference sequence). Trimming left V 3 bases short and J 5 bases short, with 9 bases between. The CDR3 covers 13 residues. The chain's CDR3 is CASSFAGVDTQYF. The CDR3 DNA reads TGTGCCAGCAGCTTTGCAGGGGTAGATACGCAGTATTTT. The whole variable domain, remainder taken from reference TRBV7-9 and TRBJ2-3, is DTGVSQNPRHKITKRGQNVTFRCDPISEHNRLYWYRQTLGQGPEFLTYFQNEAQLEKSRLLSDRFSAERPKGSFSTLEIQRTEQGDSAMYLCASSFAGVDTQYFGPGTRLTVL.

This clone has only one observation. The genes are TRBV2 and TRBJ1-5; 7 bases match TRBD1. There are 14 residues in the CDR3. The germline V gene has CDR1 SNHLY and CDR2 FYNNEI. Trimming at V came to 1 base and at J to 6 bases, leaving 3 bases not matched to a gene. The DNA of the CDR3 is TGTGCCAGCAGTGAAGATAGGGGGCGTCAGCCCCAGCATTTT. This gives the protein CASSEDRGRQPQHF.

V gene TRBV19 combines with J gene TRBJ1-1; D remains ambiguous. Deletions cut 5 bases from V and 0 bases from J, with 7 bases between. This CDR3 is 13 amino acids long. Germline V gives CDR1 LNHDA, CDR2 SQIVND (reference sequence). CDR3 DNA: TGTGCCAGTAGTGAGGCTATGAACACTGAAGCTTTCTTT. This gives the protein CASSEAMNTEAFF.

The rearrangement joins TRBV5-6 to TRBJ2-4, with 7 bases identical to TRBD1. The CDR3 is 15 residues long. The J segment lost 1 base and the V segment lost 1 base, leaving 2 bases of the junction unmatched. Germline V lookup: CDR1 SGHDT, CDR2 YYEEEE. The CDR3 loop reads CASSLRGQAKNIQYF. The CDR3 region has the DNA TGTGCCAGCAGCTTGAGGGGGCAGGCCAAAAACATTCAGTACTTC.

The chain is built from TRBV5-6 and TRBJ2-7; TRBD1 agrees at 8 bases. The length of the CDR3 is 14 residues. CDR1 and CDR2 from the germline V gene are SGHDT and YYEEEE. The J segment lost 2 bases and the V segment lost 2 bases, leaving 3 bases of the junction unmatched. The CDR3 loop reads CASSLGTGPYEQYF. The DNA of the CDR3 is TGTGCCAGCAGCTTAGGGACAGGCCCCTACGAGCAGTACTTC.

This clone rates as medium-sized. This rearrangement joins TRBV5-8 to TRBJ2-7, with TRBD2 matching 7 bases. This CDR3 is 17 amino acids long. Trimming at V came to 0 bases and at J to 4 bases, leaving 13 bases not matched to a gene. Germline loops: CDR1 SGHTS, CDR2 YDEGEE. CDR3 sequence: CASSLESRLQGGYEQYF. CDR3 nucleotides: TGTGCCAGCAGCTTGGAGAGCAGACTTCAGGGAGGGTACGAGCAGTACTTC.

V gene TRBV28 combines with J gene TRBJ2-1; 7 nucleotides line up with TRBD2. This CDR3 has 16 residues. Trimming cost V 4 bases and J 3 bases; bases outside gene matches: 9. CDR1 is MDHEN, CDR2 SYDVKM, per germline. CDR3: CASSSYRGGGYNEQFF. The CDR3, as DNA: TGTGCCAGCAGTTCTTACCGTGGGGGGGGCTACAATGAGCAGTTCTTC. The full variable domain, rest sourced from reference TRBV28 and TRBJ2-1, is DVKVTQSSRYLVKRTGEKVFLECVQDMDHENMFWYRQDPGLGLRLIYFSYDVKMKEKGDIPEGYSVSREKKERFSLILESASTNQTSMYLCASSSYRGGGYNEQFFGPGTRLTVL.

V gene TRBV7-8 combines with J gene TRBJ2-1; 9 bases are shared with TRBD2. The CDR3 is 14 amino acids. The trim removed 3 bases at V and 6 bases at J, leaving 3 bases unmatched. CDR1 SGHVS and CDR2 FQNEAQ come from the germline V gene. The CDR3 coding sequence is TGTGCCAGCAGCTTCGAGGGACTAGCCAATGAGCAGTTCTTC. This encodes CASSFEGLANEQFF.

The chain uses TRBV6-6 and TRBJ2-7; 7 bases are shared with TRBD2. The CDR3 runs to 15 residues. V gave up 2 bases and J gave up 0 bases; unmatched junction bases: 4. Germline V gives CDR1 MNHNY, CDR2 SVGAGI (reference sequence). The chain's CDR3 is CASSYPSGVSYEQYF. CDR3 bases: TGTGCCAGCAGTTACCCCAGCGGGGTCTCCTACGAGCAGTACTTC.

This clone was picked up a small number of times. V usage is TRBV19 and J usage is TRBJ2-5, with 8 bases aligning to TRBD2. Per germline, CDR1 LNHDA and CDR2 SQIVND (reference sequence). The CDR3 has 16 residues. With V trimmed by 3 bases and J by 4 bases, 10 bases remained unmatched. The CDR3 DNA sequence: TGTGCCAGTAGTATCGGCGGCGGGAGGACGGTAGAGACCCAGTACTTC. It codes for CASSIGGGRTVETQYF.

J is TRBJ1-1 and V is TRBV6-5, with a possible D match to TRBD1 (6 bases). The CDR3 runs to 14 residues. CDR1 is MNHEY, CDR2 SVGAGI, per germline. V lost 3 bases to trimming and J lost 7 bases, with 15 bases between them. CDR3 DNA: TGTGCCAGCAGTTATCCCGGGACAAAGGATGAAGCTTTCTTT. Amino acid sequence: CASSYPGTKDEAFF.

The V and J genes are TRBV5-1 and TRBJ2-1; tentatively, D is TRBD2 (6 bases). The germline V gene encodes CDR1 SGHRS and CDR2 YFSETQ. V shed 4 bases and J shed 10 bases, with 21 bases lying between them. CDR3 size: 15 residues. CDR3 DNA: TGCGCCAGCAGCCCCTCCGGGGGATGGGCAAGGGAGCAGTTCTTC. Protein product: CASSPSGGWAREQFF.